The T cell receptor (beta chain) described here comes from a study of cytomegalovirus exposure and HLA in healthy donors. 13 Jbeta primers and 60 Vbeta primers were used for the PCR. Sequencing was performed with immunoSEQ multiplex PCR; in TCRdb, only in-frame clones are kept and a portion is missing. The table lists 200,000 to 250,000 clones, roughly 79% of them singletons. Findings and limits, study-wide: The authors judged a highly shared variant cluster likely a sequencing artifact.

Trimming cost V 6 bases and J 4 bases, with 12 bases left between them. This CDR3 spans 13 amino acids. The germline gives CDR1 LNHDA, CDR2 SQIVND (reference sequence). As for this clone: Its antigen is as yet unknown.

Source material: PBMCs. V usage is TRBV19 and J usage is TRBJ1-1, with D maybe TRBD1 (6 bases). The TCR comes from a woman between 40 and 50 years old in good health and CMV-seronegative. CDR3 sequence reads: CASRPQGLTEAFF. The CDR3 region has the DNA TGTGCCAGTAGGCCACAGGGCCTCACTGAAGCTTTCTTT.